The 8 T cell receptor beta chains below all came from one sample that was sequenced in a study of shared clonotypes between healthy human individuals. Libraries were prepared by immunoSEQ multiplex PCR; TCRdb keeps only in-frame clonotypes and omits some of them. The sample contains about 520,000 clones, 70% to 85% of which appear only once. The sample taken for sequencing was PBMCs. Receptor source: a woman aged 40 to 50 in good health. Some clones in this sample may be carry-over from other donors' samples.

This sequence joins TRBV29-1 and TRBJ2-1; D may be TRBD2 (6 bases). Trimming left V 2 bases short and J 5 bases short, with 16 bases between. Germline CDR1 reads SQVTM; CDR2 reads ANQGSEA. This CDR3 has 15 amino acids. The CDR3 sequence is CSVEWRGRSNNEQFF. CDR3 in DNA: TGCAGCGTTGAATGGCGTGGGAGGAGCAACAATGAGCAGTTCTTC.

The chain couples TRBV7-2 to TRBJ2-5; 13 bases agree with TRBD2. CDR3 length: 15 residues. The ends lost 5 bases at V and 3 bases at J; junction bases unmatched: 3. CDR1 is SGHTA, CDR2 FQGNSA, per germline. The CDR3: CASSPGTSGKETQYF. Written as DNA, the CDR3 is TGTGCCAGCAGCCCAGGGACTAGCGGGAAAGAGACCCAGTACTTC.

This clone was found a few times. The chain recombines TRBV9 with TRBJ1-1; 9 positions match TRBD1. The CDR3 loop spans 14 amino acids. The germline V gene encodes CDR1 SGDLS and CDR2 YYNGEE. The V gene end was trimmed by 4 bases and the J gene end by 4 bases; junction bases not matched to a gene: 5. The chain's CDR3 is CASSTGTGFTEAFF. DNA of the CDR3: TGTGCCAGCAGCACCGGGACAGGGTTCACTGAAGCTTTCTTT.

V is TRBV29-1 and J is TRBJ2-5; 11 bases line up with TRBD2. The better agreement between TRBJ2-7 and the DNA end casts doubt on the J call. This CDR3 spans 19 amino acids. Germline values: CDR1 SQVTM, CDR2 ANQGSEA. This chain's CDR3 is CSVEGVVSGRAGERYEQYF. The CDR3 coding sequence is TGCAGCGTTGAAGGGGTGGTTAGCGGGAGGGCCGGGGAGCGCTACGAGCAGTACTTC.

The rearrangement uses TRBV11-1 and TRBJ1-1; 10 bases map to TRBD1. Germline CDR1 reads SGHAT; CDR2 reads FQDESV (reference sequence). The CDR3 sequence is 17 residues long. V lost 4 bases to trimming and J lost 0 bases; unmatched junction nucleotides: 8. The CDR3 DNA reads TGTGCCAGCAGCTACGGGACAGGGGATATAATGAACACTGAAGCTTTCTTT. Translated: CASSYGTGDIMNTEAFF.

The chain carries TRBV10-1 and TRBJ2-1, with D perhaps assigned TRBD1 or TRBD2 (6 bases each). Trimming took 3 bases from V and 6 from J, leaving 12 bases between them. Germline lookup yields CDR1 WNHNN and CDR2 SYGVQD (reference sequence). The CDR3 runs to 14 residues. The DNA of the CDR3 is TGCGCCAGCAGTGATCGGGGGCTCTTCAATGAGCAGTTCTTC. Protein: CASSDRGLFNEQFF.

This chain uses TRBV6-1 with TRBJ1-1, with unresolved D. This CDR3 has 13 residues. CDR1 is MNHNS and CDR2 is SASEGT in the germline V gene. V lost 6 bases and J lost 5, with 13 bases in between. The CDR3 bases are TGTGCCAGCAGGGGGTTAATTCTGACTGAAGCTTTCTTT. This translates into CASRGLILTEAFF.

This clone was recorded once. The chain links TRBV28 to TRBJ2-7; 8 nucleotides align to TRBD1. This CDR3 contains 14 residues. Germline V CDR1 and CDR2: MDHEN, SYDVKM. V was pared by 3 bases and J by 5 bases, with 6 bases of the junction left unmatched. The DNA of the CDR3 is TGTGCCAGCAGTTTCCCAGGGGGCTCGAACGAGCAGTACTTC. Protein product: CASSFPGGSNEQYF.